This TCR beta chain was captured in a study of blood T cell repertoires in COVID-19. Study information: Some COVID-19 samples were acute and others convalescent; all came from the United States, Italy and Spain. PBMCs, B-cell-depleted T cells, or T cells were the source of the cDNA or gDNA that made up the material.

Per the authors' pipeline: Amplification from reference gene primers served as the basis for estimated nucleated cell counts. Method: immunoSEQ multiplex PCR; TCRdb's copy keeps in-frame clones and lacks some. The V and J calls and clone size come from that table; D and trimming were worked out from the DNA. Found here are some 190,000 clones, over 75% of them singletons; the top ten hold roughly 9.8%. The CDR3 spans 14 residues. Germline values: CDR1 SQVTM, CDR2 ANQGSEA. The V end lost 1 base, the J end lost 0 bases, and 10 bases lay between the germline ends. The material sequenced was peripheral blood. This sequence was found in a human donor with active or convalescent COVID-19. The donor label of this sample is uncertain. V and J are TRBV29-1 and TRBJ2-7, with D possibly TRBD2 on 5 matching bases. This chain's CDR3 is CSVEAPGSSYEQYF. The DNA for the CDR3 is TGCAGCGTTGAAGCGCCGGGGAGCTCCTACGAGCAGTACTTC.